This is a list of T cell receptor beta chains from one sample in a study of cytomegalovirus exposure and HLA in healthy donors. Generated by immunoSEQ multiplex PCR, the TCRdb table keeps only in-frame clones and is missing some. The repertoire includes tens of thousands of clones, 94% of them detected once, and around 1.5% sits in the top ten. Sequencing was performed on PBMCs. These receptors originate from a man between 18 and 29 years old in good health and CMV-seropositive. CDR3s include the opening cysteine and the closing phenylalanine or tryptophan. D genes are given only for firm matches. Clone size, where shown, is once, few, many, or a class for clones that have expanded.

clone_size: NA; v_call: TRBV5-5; d_call: TRBD2; j_call: TRBJ2-3; cdr3_aa: CASSRLAGNTDTQYF; cdr3_nt: TGTGCCAGCAGCCGACTAGCGGGCAACACAGATACGCAGTATTTT
clone_size: few; v_call: TRBV5-8; d_call: NA; j_call: TRBJ1-2; cdr3_aa: CASSLWTENYGYTF; cdr3_nt: TGTGCCAGCAGCTTATGGACAGAAAACTATGGCTACACCTTC
clone_size: NA; v_call: TRBV7-3; d_call: NA; j_call: TRBJ1-1; cdr3_aa: CASSLKPPGLNTEAFF; cdr3_nt: TGTGCCAGCAGCTTAAAACCCCCAGGCTTGAACACTGAAGCTTTCTTT
clone_size: NA; v_call: TRBV6-5; d_call: TRBD1; j_call: TRBJ1-4; cdr3_aa: CASSRTGGTNEKLFF; cdr3_nt: TGTGCCAGCAGTCGAACAGGGGGGACTAATGAAAAACTGTTTTTT
clone_size: NA; v_call: TRBV5-6; d_call: NA; j_call: TRBJ1-2; cdr3_aa: CASSLNLGLNYGYTF; cdr3_nt: TGTGCCAGCAGCTTGAATCTGGGCCTAAACTATGGCTACACCTTC
clone_size: NA; v_call: TRBV6-1; d_call: TRBD1; j_call: TRBJ2-7; cdr3_aa: CASIWQGAHEQYF; cdr3_nt: TGTGCCAGCATTTGGCAGGGGGCCCACGAGCAGTACTTC
clone_size: once; v_call: TRBV27; d_call: NA; j_call: TRBJ2-3; cdr3_aa: CASSTGTDTQYF; cdr3_nt: TGTGCCAGCAGTACGGGCACAGATACGCAGTATTTT
clone_size: NA; v_call: TRBV2; d_call: NA; j_call: TRBJ2-1; cdr3_aa: CASSVERSEQFF; cdr3_nt: TGTGCCAGCAGTGTGGAGCGATCCGAGCAGTTCTTC
clone_size: NA; v_call: TRBV28; d_call: NA; j_call: TRBJ1-3; cdr3_aa: CASSSGQISGNTIYF; cdr3_nt: TGTGCCAGCAGTTCCGGACAGATCTCTGGAAACACCATATATTTT
clone_size: NA; v_call: TRBV28; d_call: NA; j_call: TRBJ1-2; cdr3_aa: CASVSLSYGYTF; cdr3_nt: TGTGCCAGCGTTTCTTTATCGTATGGCTACACCTTC
clone_size: NA; v_call: TRBV6-6; d_call: NA; j_call: TRBJ1-2; cdr3_aa: CASRPGEPFYGYTF; cdr3_nt: TGTGCCAGCAGACCCGGGGAGCCTTTCTATGGCTACACCTTC
clone_size: NA; v_call: TRBV6-5; d_call: NA; j_call: TRBJ1-5; cdr3_aa: CASSSTGNNQPQHF; cdr3_nt: TGTGCCAGCAGTTCGACGGGGAACAATCAGCCCCAGCATTTT
clone_size: once; v_call: TRBV5-1; d_call: NA; j_call: TRBJ1-4; cdr3_aa: CASSPTSNNEKLFF; cdr3_nt: TGCGCCAGCAGCCCGACAAGTAATAATGAAAAACTGTTTTTT
clone_size: NA; v_call: TRBV19; d_call: TRBD1; j_call: TRBJ2-3; cdr3_aa: CAVSERDSLTDTQYF; cdr3_nt: TGTGCCGTTTCCGAGAGGGACAGCCTCACAGATACGCAGTATTTT
clone_size: NA; v_call: TRBV27; d_call: TRBD1; j_call: TRBJ2-2; cdr3_aa: CASSPGQGRRTGELFF; cdr3_nt: TGTGCCAGCAGTCCCGGACAGGGGCGGAGGACCGGGGAGCTGTTTTTT
clone_size: NA; v_call: TRBV18; d_call: NA; j_call: TRBJ2-3; cdr3_aa: CASSPGGSDTQYF; cdr3_nt: TGTGCCAGCTCACCGGGAGGATCAGATACGCAGTATTTT
clone_size: NA; v_call: TRBV5-1; d_call: NA; j_call: TRBJ2-2; cdr3_aa: CASSQDSGGELFF; cdr3_nt: TGCGCCAGCAGCCAGGATTCCGGCGGGGAGCTGTTTTTT
clone_size: NA; v_call: TRBV5-1; d_call: TRBD1; j_call: TRBJ2-1; cdr3_aa: CASSLGQGINEQFF; cdr3_nt: TGCGCCAGCAGCTTGGGACAGGGGATCAATGAGCAGTTCTTC
clone_size: NA; v_call: TRBV6-1; d_call: NA; j_call: TRBJ2-3; cdr3_aa: CASSARQPPTDTQYF; cdr3_nt: TGTGCCAGCAGTGCCCGACAACCTCCCACAGATACGCAGTATTTT
clone_size: NA; v_call: TRBV7-2; d_call: TRBD2; j_call: TRBJ2-7; cdr3_aa: CASSRLAGAYEQYF; cdr3_nt: TGTGCCAGCAGCAGACTAGCGGGTGCCTACGAGCAGTACTTC
clone_size: NA; v_call: TRBV5-1; d_call: NA; j_call: TRBJ2-1; cdr3_aa: CASSPSGISGSYNEQFF; cdr3_nt: TGCGCCAGCAGCCCTTCCGGGATCTCCGGCTCCTACAATGAGCAGTTCTTC
clone_size: NA; v_call: TRBV28; d_call: TRBD1; j_call: TRBJ2-1; cdr3_aa: CASSSPTGGNNEQFF; cdr3_nt: TGTGCCAGCAGTTCCCCGACAGGGGGTAACAATGAGCAGTTCTTC
clone_size: NA; v_call: TRBV5-1; d_call: TRBD2; j_call: TRBJ2-2; cdr3_aa: CASSLEIASGTNTGELFF; cdr3_nt: TGCGCCAGCAGCTTGGAGATAGCTAGCGGGACGAACACCGGGGAGCTGTTTTTT
clone_size: NA; v_call: TRBV28; d_call: TRBD1; j_call: TRBJ2-7; cdr3_aa: CASSRTGSRGEQYF; cdr3_nt: TGTGCCAGCAGTCGGACAGGGTCCAGAGGCGAGCAGTACTTC
clone_size: NA; v_call: TRBV7-3; d_call: NA; j_call: TRBJ1-4; cdr3_aa: CALPDSPINEKLFF; cdr3_nt: TGTGCCCTGCCGGACAGTCCGATTAATGAAAAACTGTTTTTT
clone_size: NA; v_call: TRBV6-5; d_call: TRBD1; j_call: TRBJ2-7; cdr3_aa: CASSPGQGRYEQYF; cdr3_nt: TGTGCCAGCAGCCCCGGACAGGGGCGATACGAGCAGTACTTC
clone_size: NA; v_call: TRBV7-2; d_call: NA; j_call: TRBJ1-3; cdr3_aa: CASSLPGTLGGNTIYF; cdr3_nt: TGTGCCAGCAGCTTGCCGGGAACCCTAGGCGGAAACACCATATATTTT
clone_size: NA; v_call: TRBV5-5; d_call: TRBD2; j_call: TRBJ2-2; cdr3_aa: CASSRTSGSKLTGELFF; cdr3_nt: TGTGCCAGCAGCCGGACTAGCGGGAGCAAACTTACCGGGGAGCTGTTTTTT
clone_size: NA; v_call: TRBV11-3; d_call: NA; j_call: TRBJ2-6; cdr3_aa: CASSDTKGDRARAGANVLTF; cdr3_nt: TGTGCCAGCAGCGACACCAAGGGGGATCGAGCAAGGGCTGGGGCCAACGTCCTGACTTTC
clone_size: NA; v_call: TRBV6-1; d_call: TRBD1; j_call: TRBJ2-3; cdr3_aa: CATWTGGLTDTQYF; cdr3_nt: TGTGCCACCTGGACAGGGGGCCTGACAGATACGCAGTATTTT
clone_size: NA; v_call: TRBV7-9; d_call: NA; j_call: TRBJ2-7; cdr3_aa: CASSRSGHSMSYEQYF; cdr3_nt: TGTGCCAGCAGTCGGTCGGGACATAGTATGTCCTACGAGCAGTACTTC
clone_size: once; v_call: TRBV4-2; d_call: NA; j_call: TRBJ2-7; cdr3_aa: CASSTDPHYEQYF; cdr3_nt: TGTGCCAGCAGTACAGATCCCCACTACGAGCAGTACTTC
clone_size: NA; v_call: TRBV28; d_call: NA; j_call: TRBJ2-7; cdr3_aa: CASSLRRDTYEQYF; cdr3_nt: TGTGCCAGCAGTTTACGGAGGGATACCTACGAGCAGTACTTC
clone_size: once; v_call: TRBV6-6; d_call: TRBD1; j_call: TRBJ1-1; cdr3_aa: CASSYRTGPNTEAFF; cdr3_nt: TGTGCCAGCAGTTACCGGACAGGTCCGAACACTGAAGCTTTCTTT
clone_size: NA; v_call: TRBV29-1; d_call: NA; j_call: TRBJ1-2; cdr3_aa: CSVAQTTNYGYTF; cdr3_nt: TGCAGCGTTGCCCAAACTACTAACTATGGCTACACCTTC